These 24 T cell receptor beta chains share one sample of origin, sequenced in a study of T cells after yellow fever vaccination. In TCRdb, the 5' RACE reads were re-called with MiXCR into one record per CDR3 protein. Among about 94,000 distinct CDR3 sequences listed, roughly 8.2% were seen once. The starting material was CD8+ T cells not binding an NS4B(214-222) dextramer, sorted from PBMCs, obtained roughly 14 days after the first yellow fever vaccination. Every receptor here comes from a man aged 18 to 35 who received the YFV17D yellow fever vaccine.

The genes are TRBV10-2 and TRBJ2-5; 12 bases match TRBD1. V lost 3 bases to trimming and J lost 6 bases; unmatched junction nucleotides: 11. CDR1 is WSHSY and CDR2 is SAAADI in the germline V gene. CDR3 length: 17 residues. The CDR3 region is CASSDPEEGQGAKTQYF. CDR3 DNA: TGCGCCAGCAGTGATCCCGAGGAGGGACAGGGGGCAAAGACCCAGTACTTC.

This clonotype was found many times. This chain joins TRBV27 and TRBJ2-7; D is undetermined. The length of the CDR3 is 14 residues. The V end lost 2 bases, the J end lost 6 bases, and 14 bases lay between the germline ends. The V gene's germline CDR1 is MNHEY and CDR2 SMNVEV (reference sequence). The CDR3 DNA is TGTGCCAGCAGTTTAACAGCACCCCTTGGCGAGCAGTACTTC. Its protein is CASSLTAPLGEQYF.

This clonotype was observed a handful of times. The chain couples TRBV7-2 to TRBJ2-1, with 9 bases matching TRBD2. V shed 6 bases, J shed 9 bases, and the junction held 6 bases outside the gene matches. The CDR3 has 13 amino acids. Germline assignment: CDR1 SGHTA and CDR2 FQGNSA. The CDR3 loop is CASSVGLAVEQFF. Here the CDR3 DNA reads TGTGCCAGCAGTGTGGGACTAGCCGTTGAGCAGTTCTTC.

This clonotype was counted many times. The V gene is TRBV12-3 or TRBV12-4, the J gene TRBJ2-1; weak D call: TRBD1 (5 bases). Deletions cut 5 bases from V and 8 bases from J, with 19 bases between. The length of the CDR3 is 15 residues. As DNA, the CDR3 is TGTGCCAGCAGTCCACTGGGTGGGGCTACGGATGAGCAGTTCTTC. Encoded protein: CASSPLGGATDEQFF.

This chain uses TRBV15 with TRBJ1-1; weak D call: TRBD1 (5 bases). The CDR3 has 16 residues. Per germline, CDR1 LNHNV and CDR2 YYDKDF (reference sequence). V lost 1 base and J 0 bases, leaving 12 bases between the germline ends. The DNA for the CDR3 is TGTGCCACCAGCAGAGGGATGGGACGTTTGAACACTGAAGCTTTCTTT. Its protein product is CATSRGMGRLNTEAFF.

The table lists this clonotype with many counts. The rearrangement links TRBV20-1 to TRBJ2-2; possibly TRBD2 for D (6 bases). This CDR3 spans 15 amino acids. Trimming stripped 2 bases from V and 0 bases from J, with 10 bases between. CDR1 and CDR2 from the germline V gene are DFQATT and SNEGSKA (reference sequence). This CDR3 is CSARLRGTNTGELFF. DNA of the CDR3: TGCAGTGCTAGACTACGGGGGACGAACACCGGGGAGCTGTTTTTT.

Only a few counts were recorded for this clonotype. CDR3 sequence (DNA): TGCGCCAGCAGCCAAGAAGAGGAACTAGCACCTTACACCGGGGAGCTGTTTTTT. Protein sequence: CASSQEEELAPYTGELFF. The chain has TRBV4-3 and TRBJ2-2; D might be TRBD2 (6 bases). The V gene's germline CDR1 is LGHNA and CDR2 YSLEER. The CDR3 is 18 residues long. Trimming shortened V by 0 bases and J by 3 bases, and 17 bases separated the two germline ends.

This chain connects TRBV5-1 to TRBJ1-4; D is unresolved. V shed 4 bases and J shed 0 bases, with 10 bases lying between them. The V gene's germline CDR1 is SGHRS and CDR2 YFSETQ. The CDR3 extends over 15 amino acids. CDR3 DNA sequence: TGCGCCAGCAGCCCCGAGATTTCAACTAATGAAAAACTGTTTTTT. Translated: CASSPEISTNEKLFF.

This clonotype was seen ten or more times. The genes are TRBV24-1 and TRBJ2-5; a possible D gene is TRBD1 (5 bases). Germline V gene lookup returns CDR1 KGHDR and CDR2 SFDVKD. The V end was cut by 5 bases, the J end by 3 bases, with 9 bases between. The CDR3 extends over 13 amino acids. The CDR3 nucleotides are TGTGCCACCAGTGGGCAGGGCGAAGAGACCCAGTACTTC. This sequence encodes CATSGQGEETQYF.

The chain links TRBV19 to TRBJ2-3; 10 nucleotides match TRBD2. Trimming cost V 4 bases and J 4 bases; bases outside gene matches: 5. This CDR3 spans 15 amino acids. Looked up from germline, CDR1 is LNHDA and CDR2 is SQIVND (reference sequence). This CDR3 is CASSTLAGTSDTQYF. DNA for the CDR3: TGTGCCAGTAGTACACTAGCGGGGACATCAGATACGCAGTATTTT.

This rearrangement joins TRBV27 to TRBJ2-5; D not resolved. V was shortened by 1 base and J by 2 bases, with 11 bases between the two germline ends. Germline CDR1 MNHEY, CDR2 SMNVEV (reference sequence). CDR3 length equals 15 residues. CDR3: CASSLYLNDQETQYF. For the CDR3, the DNA is TGTGCCAGCAGTTTATATCTGAACGATCAAGAGACCCAGTACTTC.

This chain connects TRBV7-9 to TRBJ1-5; TRBD1 matches 7 bases. The CDR3 totals 17 residues. From germline, CDR1 is SEHNR and CDR2 FQNEAQ (reference sequence). V was clipped by 3 bases and J by 4 bases; unmatched bases: 12. The CDR3 is CASSFDRVDRGNQPQHF. As DNA, the CDR3 is TGTGCCAGCAGCTTCGACAGGGTGGATCGAGGAAATCAGCCCCAGCATTTT.

This clonotype has a handful of counts. This chain connects TRBV10-3 to TRBJ2-2; either TRBD1 or TRBD2 may fit D (5 bases each). The CDR3 runs 14 residues. Trimming removed 7 bases at V and 4 bases at J, with 13 bases between. Germline CDR1 reads ENHRY; CDR2 reads SYGVKD. In DNA form, the CDR3 reads TGTGCCATCACCCCGGGACCGATCACCGGGGAGCTGTTTTTT. Its translation: CAITPGPITGELFF.

Here the CDR3 reads CSTSGGEWGETQYF. DNA of the CDR3: TGCAGCACTAGCGGGGGGGAGTGGGGAGAGACCCAGTACTTC. The chain links TRBV29-1 to TRBJ2-5; the match to TRBD2 covers 13 bases. This CDR3 is 14 amino acids long. With V trimmed by 8 bases and J by 4 bases, 7 bases remained unmatched. Germline V gene data show CDR1 as SQVTM and CDR2 as ANQGSEA.

This clonotype was picked up a small number of times. The gene calls are TRBV7-2 and TRBJ2-1; no reliable D call. V lost 5 bases and J lost 6, with 8 bases in between. The CDR3 contains 12 residues. Germline V CDR1 and CDR2: SGHTA, FQGNSA. The CDR3 is CASSPSPNEQFF. The CDR3 nucleotides read TGTGCCAGCAGCCCCAGCCCCAATGAGCAGTTCTTC.

Ten or more counts support this clonotype. The V call is TRBV7-9, the J call TRBJ2-1; weak D call: TRBD2 (6 bases). Germline lookup yields CDR1 SEHNR and CDR2 FQNEAQ (reference sequence). The CDR3 is 15 amino acids. V was shortened by 1 base and J by 5 bases, with 12 bases between the two germline ends. The CDR3 DNA sequence: TGTGCCAGCAGCTTAGGGCCTAGCGCAAACAATGAGCAGTTCTTC. Protein: CASSLGPSANNEQFF.

This clonotype turned up a few times. J is TRBJ1-6 and V is TRBV30; 7 bases map to TRBD1. Per the germline V gene, CDR1 is GTSNPN and CDR2 is SVGIG (reference sequence). This CDR3 comprises 14 residues. J gave up 9 bases and V 6 bases, and 11 bases lay outside the gene matches. CDR3 DNA: TGTGCCTGCCTACAGGGGTTTACGGGTTCACCCCTCCACTTT. Residues: CACLQGFTGSPLHF.

J is TRBJ1-2 and V is TRBV2; D is perhaps TRBD1 (6 bases). CDR1 SNHLY and CDR2 FYNNEI come from the germline V gene. V was trimmed by 6 bases and J by 8 bases, leaving 13 bases between them. The CDR3 is 12 amino acids. CDR3: CASRGRTVGYTF. The CDR3 DNA reads as TGTGCCAGCAGGGGACGGACAGTAGGCTACACCTTC.

CDR3 DNA: TGTGCCAGCAGCCATAGGGCGCGGGAGCAGTACGTC. Translated: CASSHRAREQYV. This chain connects TRBV3-1 to TRBJ2-7; no firm D call. CDR3 length: 12 residues. The V end lost 3 bases, the J end lost 7 bases, and 10 bases lay between the germline ends. CDR1 is LGHDT, CDR2 YNNKEL, per germline (reference sequence).

The chain joins TRBV6-5 to TRBJ2-7, with D perhaps matching TRBD1 or TRBD2 (5 bases each). The CDR3 has 14 residues. Germline CDR1 MNHEY, CDR2 SVGAGI. V was trimmed by 6 bases and J by 1 base, leaving 13 bases between them. The CDR3: CASRYLGTSYEQYF. CDR3 coding DNA: TGTGCCAGCAGGTACCTTGGGACGTCCTACGAGCAGTACTTC.

The chain joins TRBV15 to TRBJ1-1; D is possibly TRBD1 (5 bases). This CDR3 contains 17 residues. The germline V gene has CDR1 LNHNV and CDR2 YYDKDF (reference sequence). V lost 4 bases and J 2 bases, leaving 20 bases between the germline ends. CDR3 coding DNA: TGTGCCACCAGCAAAGAGCTCTCCGGGACGGGCAACACTGAAGCTTTCTTT. This gives the protein CATSKELSGTGNTEAFF.

CDR3: CASSLGSGGAYEQYF. CDR3 coding DNA: TGTGCCAGCAGCTTGGGAAGCGGGGGGGCCTACGAGCAGTACTTC. The chain combines TRBV7-2 with TRBJ2-7; 10 bases line up with TRBD2. Germline assignment: CDR1 SGHTA and CDR2 FQGNSA. Unmatched junction bases numbered 4, after V lost 3 bases and J lost 2 bases. The CDR3 is 15 residues long.

This clonotype was recorded a few times. V and J are TRBV4-1 and TRBJ1-6; 10 nucleotides agree with TRBD1. Per the germline V gene, CDR1 is MGHRA and CDR2 is YSYEKL. V trimming: 2 bases; J trimming: 10 bases; junction bases outside the gene matches: 5. The CDR3 covers 15 residues. The CDR3: CASSQWGTGDSPLHF. CDR3 bases: TGCGCCAGCAGCCAATGGGGGACAGGGGACTCACCCCTCCACTTT.

This clonotype has a handful of counts. V gene TRBV19 combines with J gene TRBJ1-1; no clear D. CDR3 length equals 14 residues. Deletions cut 6 bases from V and 4 bases from J, with 15 bases between. Germline V gene data show CDR1 as LNHDA and CDR2 as SQIVND (reference sequence). CDR3 sequence: CASRPGHLGTEAFF. The CDR3 coding sequence is TGTGCCAGTAGACCCGGGCACTTGGGCACTGAAGCTTTCTTT. The full variable domain, its missing parts supplied by reference TRBV19 and TRBJ1-1, is DGGITQSPKYLFRKEGQNVTLSCEQNLNHDAMYWYRQDPGQGLRLIYYSQIVNDFQKGDIAEGYSVSREKKESFPLTVTSAQKNPTAFYLCASRPGHLGTEAFFGQGTRLTVV.